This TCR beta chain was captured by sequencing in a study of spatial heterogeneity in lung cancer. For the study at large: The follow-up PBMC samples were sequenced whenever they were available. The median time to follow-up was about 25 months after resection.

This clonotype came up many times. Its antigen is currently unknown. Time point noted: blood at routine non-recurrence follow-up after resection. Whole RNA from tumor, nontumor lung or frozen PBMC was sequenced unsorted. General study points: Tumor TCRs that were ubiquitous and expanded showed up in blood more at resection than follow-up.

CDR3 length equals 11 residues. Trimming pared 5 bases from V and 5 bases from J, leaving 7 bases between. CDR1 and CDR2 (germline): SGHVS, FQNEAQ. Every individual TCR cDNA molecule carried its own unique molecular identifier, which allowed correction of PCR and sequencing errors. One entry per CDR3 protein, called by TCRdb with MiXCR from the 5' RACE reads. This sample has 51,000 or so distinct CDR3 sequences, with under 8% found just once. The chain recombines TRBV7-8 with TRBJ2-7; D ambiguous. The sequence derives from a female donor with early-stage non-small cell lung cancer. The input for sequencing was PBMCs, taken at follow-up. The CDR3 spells CASSGPDEQYF. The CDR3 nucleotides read TGTGCCAGCAGCGGCCCTGACGAGCAGTACTTC.